This T cell receptor (beta chain) was obtained from a study of technical replicates of blood from several donors. The V gene's germline CDR1 is SGHDN and CDR2 FVKESK. This CDR3 contains 12 residues. V lost 5 bases and J 4 bases, leaving 9 bases between the germline ends. The data were produced by immunoSEQ multiplex PCR, yet TCRdb's version contains in-frame clones alone and is incomplete. The sample contains 84,000 or so clones, around 94% of which appear only once. The sequencing sample was made of T cells isolated from PBMCs. The sequence came from a human donor in good health. J is TRBJ2-7 and V is TRBV14; possible D gene TRBD1, 6 bases. This CDR3 reads CASSDRGYEQYF. CDR3 nucleotide sequence: TGTGCCAGCAGCGATAGGGGGTACGAGCAGTACTTC.